The 10 T cell receptor beta chains presented below share a single source sample, sequenced in a study of blood T cell repertoires in COVID-19. Measured with immunoSEQ multiplex PCR; TCRdb has only the in-frame clones, and not every one. The data contain 30,000 to 40,000 clones, about 74% of them seen just once; the ten biggest clones take up over 9.5%. Sequencing was done on a sample of peripheral blood. These receptors all stem from a man between 65 and 85 years old with COVID-19, enrolled during active disease.

This clone was found once. The chain is built from TRBV7-9 and TRBJ1-1; no definite D call. This CDR3 is built from 12 residues. The V gene's germline CDR1 is SEHNR and CDR2 FQNEAQ (reference sequence). Trimming pared 5 bases from V and 4 bases from J, leaving 8 bases between. CDR3 protein: CASSPRGTEAFF. The CDR3 nucleotides are TGTGCCAGCAGCCCGCGGGGCACTGAAGCTTTCTTT.

The rearrangement joins TRBV19 to TRBJ2-5, with 9 bases aligning to TRBD1. The CDR3 loop spans 16 amino acids. J lost 0 bases, V lost 5 bases, and 7 bases had no gene match. Germline V gene sequence: CDR1 LNHDA, CDR2 SQIVND (reference sequence). The CDR3 DNA is TGTGCCAGTAGTTCCTGGACAGGGGACAACCAAGAGACCCAGTACTTC. Protein product: CASSSWTGDNQETQYF.

The chain recombines TRBV27 with TRBJ2-7; 10 bases agree with TRBD2. After removal of 4 bases from V and 0 bases from J, the junction contained 12 bases not matched to a gene. The CDR3 is made up of 18 amino acids. CDR1 and CDR2 from the germline V gene are MNHEY and SMNVEV (reference sequence). The CDR3 region has the DNA TGTGCCAGCAGTTCAAACCCCACCGGACTAGCGGTCTCCTACGAGCAGTACTTC. Residues: CASSSNPTGLAVSYEQYF.

J is TRBJ2-7 and V is TRBV6-5, with a tentative D call TRBD2 (6 bases). Trimming shortened V by 4 bases and J by 2 bases, and 9 bases separated the two germline ends. The germline V gene encodes CDR1 MNHEY and CDR2 SVGAGI. The CDR3 runs 13 residues. The CDR3 DNA is TGTGCCAGCAGTTTGGCGGGACCCTACGAGCAGTACTTC. Protein: CASSLAGPYEQYF.

The chain links TRBV18 to TRBJ1-2; D gene ambiguous. Looked up from germline, CDR1 is KGHSH and CDR2 is LQKENI. The CDR3 runs to 14 residues. Trimming removed 2 bases at V and 2 bases at J, with 9 bases between. The CDR3 nucleotides are TGTGCCAGCTCACCATCCGGGAAGAACTATGGCTACACCTTC. It specifies CASSPSGKNYGYTF.

This chain joins TRBV21-1 and TRBJ2-3; the D call in the table, TRBD1, was not verified against the DNA. TRBV21-1 is tagged as a pseudogene. The CDR3 is made up of 14 amino acids. This CDR3 reads CASRRTGRADTQYF. The CDR3 DNA is TGTGCCAGCAGAAGGACAGGTAGGGCAGATACGCAGTATTTT.

The J gene is TRBJ1-4, the V gene TRBV29-1, with a possible D match to TRBD1 (5 bases). V lost 4 bases and J lost 4, with 10 bases in between. The CDR3 is 13 amino acids. Looked up from germline, CDR1 is SQVTM and CDR2 is ANQGSEA. The CDR3 nucleotides read TGCAGCGTTGCCAGACAGTATAATGAAAAACTGTTTTTT. It is translated as CSVARQYNEKLFF.

This clone was seen more than once but under ten times. The chain combines TRBV15 with TRBJ1-5; D perhaps matches TRBD1 (5 bases). Germline V gene data show CDR1 as LNHNV and CDR2 as YYDKDF (reference sequence). Trimming stripped 0 bases from V and 6 bases from J, with 15 bases between. The CDR3 runs to 16 residues. The CDR3 protein is CATSRDGKGRAQPQHF. The CDR3 DNA is TGTGCCACCAGCAGAGATGGAAAAGGCAGGGCTCAGCCCCAGCATTTT. Combining the CDR3 with reference TRBV15 and TRBJ1-5 gives the whole variable domain DAMVIQNPRYQVTQFGKPVTLSCSQTLNHNVMYWYQQKSSQAPKLLFHYYDKDFNNEADTPDNFQSRRPNTSFCFLDIRSPGLGDTAMYLCATSRDGKGRAQPQHFGDGTRLSIL.

V is TRBV6-2 or TRBV6-3 and J is TRBJ1-5; D call uncertain. This CDR3 has 13 residues. Germline CDR1 and CDR2: MNHEY and SVGEGT. V gave up 5 bases and J gave up 3 bases, with 8 bases separating them. CDR3 DNA: TGTGCCAGCAGTATAACTCACAATCAGCCCCAGCATTTT. Translated: CASSITHNQPQHF.

The gene calls are TRBV28 and TRBJ1-3; D uncertain. CDR3 length: 14 residues. Germline V gene lookup returns CDR1 MDHEN and CDR2 SYDVKM. Trimming left V 5 bases short and J 6 bases short, with 14 bases between. The CDR3 DNA reads TGTGCCAGCAGTACAGCACCAGCGGCAAACACCATATATTTT. This gives the protein CASSTAPAANTIYF.